This is a list of T cell receptor beta chains from one sample in a study of glioma-infiltrating T cells. TCRdb used MiXCR to reprocess the multiplex PCR reads, holding one entry per CDR3 protein. This sample has fewer than 500,000 distinct CDR3 sequences, with more than 35% found just once. Material: glioma tissue, nonneoplastic brain tissue, or PBMCs (not recorded which). Receptors were obtained from a human donor with low-grade glioma or glioblastoma, undergoing nonglioma brain surgery, or in good health (not recorded which). Both conserved end residues are trimmed from each CDR3. Fields, in order: V gene, clone size, CDR3 length, D gene, CDR3 protein. The D gene is left open where the match is weak. Expanded clones get a size class; other rows say once, few or many, or leave the size out.

>TRBV6-5|NA|12|TRBD2
ASGLSGSSYEQF
>TRBV7-6|NA|17|NA
ASSLSIFVGGPRNNEQF
>TRBV6-1|many|13|TRBD2
ASRWTSGLSYEQY
>TRBV7-2|NA|14|NA
ASSLGLISSYDEQF
>TRBV10-3|NA|17|NA
AISERKETGRFGANVLT
>TRBV4-3|few|13|NA
ASSLQEGTGNTIY
>TRBV5-6|NA|13|NA
ASTYRPPDTGELF
>TRBV6-1|NA|13|NA
ASSPFTTALNEQF
>TRBV7-9|NA|14|NA
ASSFLWTGSTGELF
>TRBV20-1|NA|11|NA
SVDGVNTGELF
>TRBV20-1|NA|11|TRBD2
SAQTSGSTEQY
>TRBV12-3/TRBV12-4|few|11|NA
ASSLKRNTEAF
>TRBV4-1|few|15|NA
ASSPYPGATYQETQY
>TRBV20-1|few|13|NA
SAHRDPQGAYEQY
>TRBV7-9|NA|11|TRBD2
ASSTSADNEQF